A single sample gave rise to the 27 T cell receptor beta chains below, sequenced in a study of regulatory T cells in long-lasting Graves disease. This sample's time point: persistent/refractory GD, antithyroid drugs over 5 years with positive TRAb. RNA extracted from PBMCs served as the sequencing template. In building TCR beta libraries, iRepertoire HTBI primers were used together with Arm-PCR of CDR3 regions. From the multiplex PCR reads, TCRdb called clonotypes with MiXCR, one entry per CDR3 protein. The repertoire holds roughly 400,000 distinct CDR3 sequences, roughly a fifth seen once, with around an eighth in the top ten. The specimen comprised peripheral blood mononuclear cells (PBMCs), sampled when the disease was refractory, from a patient treated with antithyroid drugs. The receptors stem from a female donor with Graves disease.

Many counts were recorded for this clonotype. The gene calls are TRBV3-1 and TRBJ2-2; D gene uncertain. From germline, CDR1 is LGHDT and CDR2 YNNKEL (reference sequence). Trimming cost V 2 bases and J 2 bases, with 12 bases left between them. This CDR3 is 16 amino acids long. CDR3 residues: CASSQQPGLNTGELFF. The CDR3 DNA is TGTGCCAGCAGCCAACAACCGGGCCTTAACACCGGGGAGCTGTTTTTT.

This clonotype was detected many times. This chain links TRBV12-3 or TRBV12-4 with TRBJ1-5; no clear D gene. V was shortened by 8 bases and J by 0 bases, with 14 bases between the two germline ends. This CDR3 has 15 amino acids. The CDR3 DNA follows: TGTGCCAGCGGCCTAGATCGTTATAGCAATCAGCCCCAGCATTTT. Translated: CASGLDRYSNQPQHF.

This clonotype was observed at least ten times. The chain links TRBV29-1 to TRBJ1-5; D not resolved. The germline V gene has CDR1 SQVTM and CDR2 ANQGSEA. The CDR3 is 13 amino acids. V shed 4 bases and J shed 0 bases, with 7 bases lying between them. The CDR3: CSVAGNSNQPQHF. The DNA for the CDR3 is TGCAGCGTTGCCGGTAATAGCAATCAGCCCCAGCATTTT.

This clonotype was seen repeatedly, ten times or more. The chain links TRBV2 to TRBJ1-5, with a weak D call TRBD1 (6 bases). CDR3 size: 15 residues. V lost 3 bases, J lost 6 bases, and 15 bases lay in between. Germline CDR1 and CDR2: SNHLY and FYNNEI. DNA for the CDR3: TGTGCCAGCAGTGAGACAGGTGGCGGCGTTCAGCCCCAGCATTTT. It codes for CASSETGGGVQPQHF.

This clonotype was found a few times. The V gene is TRBV12-3 or TRBV12-4, the J gene TRBJ2-7; D not certain. V was shortened by 2 bases and J by 2 bases, with 7 bases between the two germline ends. The CDR3 consists of 13 residues. CDR3: CASSLSAPYEQYF. DNA of the CDR3: TGTGCCAGCAGTTTAAGCGCTCCCTACGAGCAGTACTTC.

The sample holds many counts of this clonotype. The chain combines TRBV20-1 with TRBJ2-5, with D tentatively TRBD2 (6 bases). Per germline, CDR1 DFQATT and CDR2 SNEGSKA (reference sequence). The CDR3 loop spans 15 amino acids. With 4 bases removed from V and 3 bases from J, the gap between germline ends came to 18 bases. The CDR3 nucleotides are TGCAGTGCTACCCCGCGGAGGGTAGAGGAAGAGACCCAGTACTTC. This codes for CSATPRRVEEETQYF.

Concerning this clonotype itself: A read error is possible here, since a much larger clone lies one base away. This sequence joins TRBV6-1 and TRBJ2-2, with 9 nucleotides matching TRBD1. Losses at the gene ends were 5 bases for V and 5 bases for J; bases not matched to a gene: 9. Germline CDR1 and CDR2: MNHNS and SASEGT. The CDR3 has 16 amino acids. The CDR3 loop reads CASSQQRTGETGELFF. CDR3 nucleotides: TGTGCCAGCAGTCAACAACGGACAGGGGAGACCGGGGAGCTGTTTTTT.

The gene calls are TRBV13 and TRBJ2-6, with TRBD1 identical over 12 bases. CDR1 is PRHDT and CDR2 is FYEKMQ in the germline V gene (reference sequence). The CDR3 has 19 amino acids. V shed 5 bases, J shed 2 bases, and the junction held 10 bases outside the gene matches. The CDR3 region is CASSPPGGTGGAGANVLTF. CDR3 coding DNA: TGTGCCAGCAGCCCACCAGGTGGGACAGGGGGCGCTGGGGCCAACGTCCTGACTTTC.

This clonotype was observed at least ten times. This rearrangement joins TRBV9 to TRBJ2-2, with 7 bases that match TRBD1. Germline V lookup: CDR1 SGDLS, CDR2 YYNGEE. Unmatched junction bases numbered 4, after V lost 3 bases and J lost 8 bases. The CDR3 spans 13 residues. CDR3 in DNA: TGTGCCAGCAGCGAAGACAGGGTAGGGGAGCTGTTTTTT. It translates to CASSEDRVGELFF.

This chain uses TRBV5-1 with TRBJ2-7; 7 bases line up with TRBD2. The junction had 7 bases not matched to a gene; V was cut back by 4 bases and J by 0 bases. Germline V gives CDR1 SGHRS, CDR2 YFSETQ. The CDR3 length is 15 residues. DNA of the CDR3: TGCGCCAGCAGCGGGCTAGCGGAGAGCTCCTACGAGCAGTACTTC. Amino acids: CASSGLAESSYEQYF.

This clonotype has ten or more counts. V gene TRBV27 combines with J gene TRBJ1-1; weak D call: TRBD1 (6 bases). Trimming took 5 bases from V and 5 from J, leaving 15 bases between them. The CDR3 is 14 residues long. The germline V gene encodes CDR1 MNHEY and CDR2 SMNVEV (reference sequence). CDR3 region: CASSQDSLMTEAFF. As DNA, the CDR3 is TGTGCCAGCAGTCAGGACAGCCTTATGACTGAAGCTTTCTTT.

This clonotype was recorded at least ten times. V usage is TRBV20-1 and J usage is TRBJ2-5, with a tentative D call TRBD1 (5 bases). CDR3 length equals 15 residues. CDR1 is DFQATT, CDR2 SNEGSKA, per germline (reference sequence). Trimming removed 0 bases at V and 2 bases at J, with 13 bases between. The CDR3 DNA sequence: TGCAGTGCTAGAGATTCAGGGCTAGGTCAAGAGACCCAGTACTTC. Its protein is CSARDSGLGQETQYF.

CDR3 in amino acids: CATSRGGLARNNEQFF. For the CDR3, the DNA is TGTGCCACCAGCAGGGGGGGACTAGCGAGAAACAATGAGCAGTTCTTC. V usage is TRBV15 and J usage is TRBJ2-1, with 10 bases identical to TRBD2. The CDR3 runs 16 residues. The V segment lost 3 bases and the J segment 5 bases; nucleotides outside the gene matches: 7. Germline CDR1 LNHNV, CDR2 YYDKDF (reference sequence).

To note about this clonotype: This likely came from a read error, as a far larger clone is one base away. The V and J genes are TRBV2 and TRBJ1-5; 10 bases are a match to TRBD1. This CDR3 is built from 14 residues. Germline V gene sequence: CDR1 SNHLY, CDR2 FYNNEI. The CDR3 is CASSSGQGNQPRHF. As DNA, the CDR3 is TGTGCCAGCAGTTCGGGACAGGGGAATCAGCCCCGGCATTTT.

This clonotype was detected ten times or more. One end of the junction varies from germline; a read error may be responsible. V usage is TRBV6-1 and J usage is TRBJ2-7, with D possibly TRBD1 on 5 matching bases. CDR3 size: 9 residues. From germline, CDR1 is MNHNS and CDR2 SASEGT. This CDR3 reads CASSEIGVF. In DNA, the CDR3 is TGTGCCAGCAGTGAGATAGGGGTATTC.

This clonotype was seen ten or more times. The rearrangement links TRBV3-1 to TRBJ1-5; tentative D call: TRBD1 (6 bases). CDR3 length: 14 residues. Trimming pared 4 bases from V and 5 bases from J, leaving 12 bases between. Germline values: CDR1 LGHDT, CDR2 YNNKEL (reference sequence). CDR3 protein: CASSLGGAHQPQHF. DNA for the CDR3: TGTGCCAGCAGCCTTGGGGGGGCCCATCAGCCCCAGCATTTT.

This clonotype was seen ten or more times. The chain combines TRBV3-1 with TRBJ2-2; 12 bases fit TRBD2. This CDR3 is built from 15 residues. The V gene end was trimmed by 5 bases and the J gene end by 6 bases; junction bases not matched to a gene: 4. Germline CDR1 LGHDT, CDR2 YNNKEL (reference sequence). For the CDR3, the DNA is TGTGCCAGCAGCTGGACTAGCGGGAAGGCCGGGGAGCTGTTTTTT. It codes for CASSWTSGKAGELFF.

This clonotype was recorded many times. V gene TRBV12-3 or TRBV12-4 combines with J gene TRBJ2-7; D might be TRBD1 (6 bases). The CDR3 sequence is 16 residues long. The V and J ends lost 2 bases and 0 bases respectively, with 14 bases between them. For the CDR3, the DNA is TGTGCCAGCAGTTTAACAGGGTCCCCTGACTCCTACGAGCAGTACTTC. This encodes CASSLTGSPDSYEQYF.

In its sample, this clonotype was seen a few times. The chain has TRBV9 and TRBJ2-5; tentatively, D is TRBD1 or TRBD2 (5 bases each). CDR1 and CDR2 from the germline V gene are SGDLS and YYNGEE. The V end lost 0 bases, the J end lost 7 bases, and 13 bases lay between the germline ends. This CDR3 comprises 14 residues. This chain's CDR3 is CASSVDSWGTTQYF. The CDR3 DNA reads as TGTGCCAGCAGCGTAGATAGTTGGGGGACGACCCAGTACTTC.

The chain carries TRBV6-1 and TRBJ2-1; the D call may be TRBD1 or TRBD2 (5 bases each). Per the germline V gene, CDR1 is MNHNS and CDR2 is SASEGT. The CDR3 length is 13 residues. Trimming cost V 8 bases and J 8 bases, with 16 bases left between them. CDR3 residues: CASRDGVYHEQFF. The DNA for the CDR3 is TGTGCCAGCCGGGACGGAGTTTACCATGAGCAGTTCTTC.

This clonotype was seen ten or more times. The chain uses TRBV7-8 and TRBJ1-2; D call uncertain. In germline, CDR1 is SGHVS, CDR2 FQNEAQ. V was pared by 1 base and J by 5 bases, with 11 bases between. CDR3 length equals 14 residues. CDR3 protein: CASSLERTFYGYTF. CDR3 DNA sequence: TGTGCCAGCAGCTTAGAAAGGACTTTTTATGGCTACACCTTC.

This clonotype was detected ten times or more. This chain links TRBV6-1 with TRBJ2-7; the D gene is possibly TRBD2 (5 bases). From germline, CDR1 is MNHNS and CDR2 SASEGT. This CDR3 contains 11 residues. Trimming cost V 2 bases and J 13 bases, with 12 bases left between them. The CDR3 DNA is TGTGCCAGCAGTGAAAGTGGGAGCGGCTACTTC. Its translation: CASSESGSGYF.

The chain joins TRBV20-1 to TRBJ1-6; TRBD1 is a possible D gene (5 bases). Trimming removed 1 base at V and 6 bases at J, with 16 bases between. CDR1 is DFQATT and CDR2 is SNEGSKA in the germline V gene (reference sequence). The CDR3 covers 16 residues. CDR3 region: CSARAGGSVGNSPLHF. In nucleotides, the CDR3 is TGCAGTGCTAGAGCGGGGGGATCGGTCGGTAATTCACCCCTCCACTTT.

The rearrangement uses TRBV12-3 or TRBV12-4 and TRBJ1-5, with TRBD1 matching 8 bases. With 1 base clipped from V and 5 bases from J, the junction kept 4 bases outside the gene matches. The CDR3 contains 15 residues. CDR3 sequence: CASSLEQGDHQPQHF. The CDR3 nucleotides are TGTGCCAGCAGTTTAGAACAGGGGGACCATCAGCCCCAGCATTTT.

There are a few counts of this clonotype. The V call is TRBV7-9, the J call TRBJ1-4, with D possibly matching TRBD1 (6 bases). The V gene's germline CDR1 is SEHNR and CDR2 FQNEAQ (reference sequence). The CDR3 is 15 residues long. V was cut by 3 bases and J by 7 bases, with 15 bases left in between. This chain's CDR3 is CASSLEGQWGEKLFF. CDR3 nucleotides: TGTGCCAGCAGCTTGGAGGGACAATGGGGTGAAAAACTGTTTTTT.

This clonotype was seen a few times. V is TRBV20-1 and J is TRBJ2-4, with TRBD2 identical over 7 bases. The CDR3 has 13 amino acids. After removal of 3 bases from V and 4 bases from J, the junction contained 3 bases not matched to a gene. The germline CDR1 and CDR2 sequences are DFQATT and SNEGSKA (reference sequence). The CDR3 bases are TGCAGTGCTAGGGCTAGCGGAAAAAACATTCAGTACTTC. Protein sequence: CSARASGKNIQYF.

This chain's CDR3 is CASSSTQGTADQPQHF. Here the CDR3 DNA reads TGTGCCAGCAGTTCCACTCAGGGGACGGCGGATCAGCCCCAGCATTTT. The chain has TRBV6-5 and TRBJ1-5; D might be TRBD1 (6 bases). The germline gives CDR1 MNHEY, CDR2 SVGAGI. This CDR3 contains 16 residues. V lost 4 bases and J 5 bases, leaving 18 bases between the germline ends.